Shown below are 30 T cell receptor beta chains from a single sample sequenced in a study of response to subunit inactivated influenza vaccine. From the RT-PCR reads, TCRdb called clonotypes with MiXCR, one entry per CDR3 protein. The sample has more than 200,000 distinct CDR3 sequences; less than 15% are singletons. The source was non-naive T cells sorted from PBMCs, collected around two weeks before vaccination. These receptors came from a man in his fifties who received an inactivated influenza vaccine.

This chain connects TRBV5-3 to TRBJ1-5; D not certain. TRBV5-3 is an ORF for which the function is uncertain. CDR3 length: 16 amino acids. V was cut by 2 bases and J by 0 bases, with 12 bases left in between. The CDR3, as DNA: TGTGCCAGAAGCTTTGGCCGCAGTAATAGCAATCAGCCCCAGCATTTT. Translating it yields CARSFGRSNSNQPQHF.

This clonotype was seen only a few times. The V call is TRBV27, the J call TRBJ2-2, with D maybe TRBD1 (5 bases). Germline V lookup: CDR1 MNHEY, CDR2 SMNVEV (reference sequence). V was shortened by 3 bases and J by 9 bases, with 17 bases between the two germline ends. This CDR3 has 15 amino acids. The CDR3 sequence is CASSFKGYGSRELFF. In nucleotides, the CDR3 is TGTGCCAGCAGTTTTAAGGGGTATGGTAGCCGGGAGCTGTTTTTT.

CDR3 bases: TGCGCCAGCAGCTTGGCCGGCAGGGATTATAACTATGGCTACACCTTC. It yields the protein CASSLAGRDYNYGYTF. J is TRBJ1-2 and V is TRBV5-1; perhaps TRBD1 as D (5 bases). Trimming took 0 bases from V and 1 from J, leaving 13 bases between them. This CDR3 spans 16 amino acids. Germline V gene data show CDR1 as SGHRS and CDR2 as YFSETQ. The full variable domain, with the rest looked up from reference TRBV5-1 and TRBJ1-2, is KAGVTQTPRYLIKTRGQQVTLSCSPISGHRSVSWYQQTPGQGLQFLFEYFSETQRNKGNFPGRFSGRQFSNSRSEMNVSTLELGDSALYLCASSLAGRDYNYGYTFGSGTRLTVV.

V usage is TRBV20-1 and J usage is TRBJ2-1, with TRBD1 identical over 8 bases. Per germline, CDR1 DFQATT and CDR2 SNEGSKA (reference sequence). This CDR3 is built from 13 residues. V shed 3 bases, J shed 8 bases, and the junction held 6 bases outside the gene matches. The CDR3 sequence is CSASPGGGDEQFF. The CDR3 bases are TGCAGTGCTAGCCCAGGGGGCGGGGATGAGCAGTTCTTC.

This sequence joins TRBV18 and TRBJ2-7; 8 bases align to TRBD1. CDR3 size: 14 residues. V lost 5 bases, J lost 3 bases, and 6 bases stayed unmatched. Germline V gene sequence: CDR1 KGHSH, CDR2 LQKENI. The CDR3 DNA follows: TGTGCCAGCTCAGCCAGGGGGCCCCTCTACGAGCAGTACTTC. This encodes CASSARGPLYEQYF.

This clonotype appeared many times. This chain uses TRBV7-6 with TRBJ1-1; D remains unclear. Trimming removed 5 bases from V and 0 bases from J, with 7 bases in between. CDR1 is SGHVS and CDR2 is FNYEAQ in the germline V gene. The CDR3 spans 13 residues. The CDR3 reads CASSPNMNTEAFF. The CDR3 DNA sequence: TGTGCCAGCAGCCCCAATATGAACACTGAAGCTTTCTTT.

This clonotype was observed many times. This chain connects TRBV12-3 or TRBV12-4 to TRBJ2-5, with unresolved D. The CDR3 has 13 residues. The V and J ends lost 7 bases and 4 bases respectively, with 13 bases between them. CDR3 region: CASTRAATETQYF. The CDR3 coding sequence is TGTGCCAGCACCCGGGCAGCAACAGAGACCCAGTACTTC.

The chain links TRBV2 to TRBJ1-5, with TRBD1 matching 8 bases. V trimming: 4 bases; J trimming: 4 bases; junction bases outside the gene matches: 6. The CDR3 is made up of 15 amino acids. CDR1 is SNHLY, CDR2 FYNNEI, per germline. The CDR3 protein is CASSVGQARNQPQHF. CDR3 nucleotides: TGTGCCAGCAGTGTGGGACAGGCGCGTAATCAGCCCCAGCATTTT.

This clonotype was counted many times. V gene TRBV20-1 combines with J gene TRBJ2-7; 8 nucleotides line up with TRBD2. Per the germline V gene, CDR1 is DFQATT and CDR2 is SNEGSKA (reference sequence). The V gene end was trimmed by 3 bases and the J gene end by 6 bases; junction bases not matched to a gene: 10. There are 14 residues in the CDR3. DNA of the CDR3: TGCAGTGCTAGCCCCCAGCGGGGGCCTCTCGAGCAGTACTTC. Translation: CSASPQRGPLEQYF.

This CDR3 reads CASSHRTSTNTGELFF. CDR3 DNA: TGCGCCAGCAGCCACCGGACTAGTACGAACACCGGGGAGCTGTTTTTT. The V call is TRBV4-1, the J call TRBJ2-2; 7 bases agree with TRBD2. Germline CDR1 and CDR2: MGHRA and YSYEKL. The CDR3 has 16 amino acids. V was pared by 3 bases and J by 0 bases, with 4 bases of the junction left unmatched.

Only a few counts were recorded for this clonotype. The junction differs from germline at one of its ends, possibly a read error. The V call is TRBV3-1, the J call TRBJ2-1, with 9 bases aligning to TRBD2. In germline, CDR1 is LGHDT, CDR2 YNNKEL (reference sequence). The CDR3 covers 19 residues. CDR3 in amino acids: CTSSIRLSGRADSYNEQFF. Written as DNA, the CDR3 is TGTACCAGCAGTATTCGGCTTAGCGGGAGAGCGGATTCCTACAATGAGCAGTTCTTC.

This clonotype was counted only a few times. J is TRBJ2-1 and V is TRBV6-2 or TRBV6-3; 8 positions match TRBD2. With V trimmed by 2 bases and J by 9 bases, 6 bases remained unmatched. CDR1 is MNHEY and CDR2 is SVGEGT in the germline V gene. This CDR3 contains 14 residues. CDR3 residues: CASSYVAGFGEQFF. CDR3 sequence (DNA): TGTGCCAGCAGTTACGTAGCGGGATTCGGTGAGCAGTTCTTC.

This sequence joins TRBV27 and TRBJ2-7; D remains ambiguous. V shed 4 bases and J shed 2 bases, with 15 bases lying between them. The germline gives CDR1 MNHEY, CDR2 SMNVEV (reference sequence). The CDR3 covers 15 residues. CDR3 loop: CASSSLDTFTYEQYF. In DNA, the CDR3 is TGTGCCAGCAGTTCTCTAGACACATTCACCTACGAGCAGTACTTC.

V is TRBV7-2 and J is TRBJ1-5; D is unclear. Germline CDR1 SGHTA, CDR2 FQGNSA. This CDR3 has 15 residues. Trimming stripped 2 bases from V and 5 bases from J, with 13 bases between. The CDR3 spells CASSLTLGSDQPQHF. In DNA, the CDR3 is TGTGCCAGCAGCTTAACTCTTGGGAGCGATCAGCCCCAGCATTTT.

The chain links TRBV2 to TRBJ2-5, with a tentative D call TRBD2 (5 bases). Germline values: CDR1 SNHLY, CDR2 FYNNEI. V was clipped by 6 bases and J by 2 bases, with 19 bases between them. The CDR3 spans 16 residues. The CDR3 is CASRRGWQVVQETQYF. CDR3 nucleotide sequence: TGTGCCAGCAGGCGAGGGTGGCAGGTCGTTCAAGAGACCCAGTACTTC.

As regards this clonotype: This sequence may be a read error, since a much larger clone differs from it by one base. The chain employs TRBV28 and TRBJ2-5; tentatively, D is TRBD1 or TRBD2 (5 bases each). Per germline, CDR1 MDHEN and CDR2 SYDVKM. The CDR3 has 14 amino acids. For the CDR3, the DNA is TGTTCCAGCAGTTTGGATCAAGGGACGGAGACCCAGTACTTC. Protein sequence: CSSSLDQGTETQYF.

Written as DNA, the CDR3 is TGTGCCAGCAGCCCACCGTCCCGGACTAGCGGTTTGGGCGAGCAGTACTTC. Amino acid sequence: CASSPPSRTSGLGEQYF. The rearrangement joins TRBV6-1 to TRBJ2-7, with 10 bases matching TRBD2. The CDR3 runs to 17 residues. The V and J ends lost 6 bases and 6 bases, in that order; junction bases with no gene match: 17. Germline V gene sequence: CDR1 MNHNS, CDR2 SASEGT.

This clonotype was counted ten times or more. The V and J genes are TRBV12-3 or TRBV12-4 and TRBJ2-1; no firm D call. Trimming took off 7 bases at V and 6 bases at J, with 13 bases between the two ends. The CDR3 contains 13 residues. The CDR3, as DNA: TGTGCCAGCACCCCGCCCACTTCCAATGAGCAGTTCTTC. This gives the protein CASTPPTSNEQFF.

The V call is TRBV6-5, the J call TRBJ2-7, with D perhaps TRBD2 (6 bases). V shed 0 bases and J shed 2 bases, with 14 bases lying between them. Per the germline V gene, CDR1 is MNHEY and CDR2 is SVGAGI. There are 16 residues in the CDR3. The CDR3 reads CASSYSPGGITYEQYF. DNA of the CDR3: TGTGCCAGCAGTTACTCCCCCGGCGGGATAACCTACGAGCAGTACTTC.

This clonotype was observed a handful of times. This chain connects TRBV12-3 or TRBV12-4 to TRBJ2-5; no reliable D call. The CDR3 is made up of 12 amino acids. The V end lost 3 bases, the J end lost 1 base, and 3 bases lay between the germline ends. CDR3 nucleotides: TGTGCCAGCAGTTTGATCCAAGAGACCCAGTACTTC. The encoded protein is CASSLIQETQYF.

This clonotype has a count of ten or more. The CDR3 protein is CASSLAGGVTYNEQFF. The CDR3, as DNA: TGTGCCAGCAGCTTGGCTGGCGGGGTCACCTACAATGAGCAGTTCTTC. The rearrangement uses TRBV5-5 and TRBJ2-1, with D maybe TRBD2 (6 bases). Trimming removed 0 bases at V and 2 bases at J, with 12 bases between. Per the germline V gene, CDR1 is SGHKS and CDR2 is YYEKEE (reference sequence). This CDR3 has 16 residues.

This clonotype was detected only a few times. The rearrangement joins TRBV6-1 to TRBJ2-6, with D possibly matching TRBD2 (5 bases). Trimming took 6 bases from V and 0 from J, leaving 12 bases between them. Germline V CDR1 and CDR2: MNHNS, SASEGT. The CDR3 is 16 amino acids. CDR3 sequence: CASSLDAGSGANVLTF. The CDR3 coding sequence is TGTGCCAGCAGCTTGGACGCGGGCTCTGGGGCCAACGTCCTGACTTTC.

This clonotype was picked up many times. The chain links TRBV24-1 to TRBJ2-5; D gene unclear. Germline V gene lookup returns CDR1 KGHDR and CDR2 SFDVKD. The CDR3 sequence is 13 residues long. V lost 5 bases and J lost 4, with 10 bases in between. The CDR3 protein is CATSGSHLETQYF. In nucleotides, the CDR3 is TGTGCCACCAGTGGAAGCCATTTAGAGACCCAGTACTTC.

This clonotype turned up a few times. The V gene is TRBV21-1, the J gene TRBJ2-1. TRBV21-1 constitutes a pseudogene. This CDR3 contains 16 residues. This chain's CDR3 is CASSTSSNMSYNEQFF. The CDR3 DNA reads TGTGCCAGCAGCACCTCTTCCAACATGTCCTACAATGAGCAGTTCTTC.

The CDR3 DNA reads TGTGCCAGCAGCTTTACTAGCGGTACTAGCACAGATACGCAGTATTTT. Its protein product is CASSFTSGTSTDTQYF. The chain recombines TRBV7-2 with TRBJ2-3; 8 bases map to TRBD2. Looked up from germline, CDR1 is SGHTA and CDR2 is FQGNSA. This CDR3 region has 16 residues. V was pared by 3 bases and J by 0 bases, with 5 bases of the junction left unmatched.

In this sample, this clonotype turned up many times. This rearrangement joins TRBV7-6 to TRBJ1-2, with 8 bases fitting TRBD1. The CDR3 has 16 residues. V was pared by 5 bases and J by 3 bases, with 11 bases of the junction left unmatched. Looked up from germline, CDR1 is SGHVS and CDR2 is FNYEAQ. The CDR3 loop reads CASSPSDRGPYYGYTF. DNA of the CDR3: TGTGCCAGCAGCCCAAGCGACAGGGGTCCCTACTATGGCTACACCTTC.

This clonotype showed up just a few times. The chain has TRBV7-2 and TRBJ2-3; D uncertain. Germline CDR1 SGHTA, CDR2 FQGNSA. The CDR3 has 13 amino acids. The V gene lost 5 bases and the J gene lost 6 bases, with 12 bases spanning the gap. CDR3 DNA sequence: TGTGCCAGCAGCCGAGGAACGTTGGATACGCAGTATTTT. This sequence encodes CASSRGTLDTQYF. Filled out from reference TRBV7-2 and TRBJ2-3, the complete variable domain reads GAGVSQSPSNKVTEKGKDVELRCDPISGHTALYWYRQSLGQGLEFLIYFQGNSAPDKSGLPSDRFSAERTGGSVSTLTIQRTQQEDSAVYLCASSRGTLDTQYFGPGTRLTVL.

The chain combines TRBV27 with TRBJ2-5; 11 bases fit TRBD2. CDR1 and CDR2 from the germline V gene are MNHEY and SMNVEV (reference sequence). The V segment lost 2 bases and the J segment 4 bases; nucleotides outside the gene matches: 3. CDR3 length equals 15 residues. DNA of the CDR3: TGTGCCAGCAGTTTAGCTAGCGGGAGGTCAGAGACCCAGTACTTC. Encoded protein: CASSLASGRSETQYF.

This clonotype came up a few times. Here the CDR3 reads CASSLLKDQPQHF. For the CDR3, the DNA is TGTGCCAGCAGCTTATTAAAGGATCAGCCCCAGCATTTT. V and J are TRBV7-2 and TRBJ1-5; unclear D gene. The germline CDR1 and CDR2 sequences are SGHTA and FQGNSA. V lost 2 bases to trimming and J lost 5 bases, with 7 bases between them. The CDR3 covers 13 residues.

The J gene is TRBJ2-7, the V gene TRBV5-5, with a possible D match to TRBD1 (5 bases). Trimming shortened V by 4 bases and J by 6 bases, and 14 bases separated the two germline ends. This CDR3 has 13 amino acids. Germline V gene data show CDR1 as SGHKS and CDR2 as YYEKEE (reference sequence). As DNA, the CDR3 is TGTGCCAGCAGCGGAGCTCAGGGCTTCGAGCAGTACTTC. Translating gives CASSGAQGFEQYF.